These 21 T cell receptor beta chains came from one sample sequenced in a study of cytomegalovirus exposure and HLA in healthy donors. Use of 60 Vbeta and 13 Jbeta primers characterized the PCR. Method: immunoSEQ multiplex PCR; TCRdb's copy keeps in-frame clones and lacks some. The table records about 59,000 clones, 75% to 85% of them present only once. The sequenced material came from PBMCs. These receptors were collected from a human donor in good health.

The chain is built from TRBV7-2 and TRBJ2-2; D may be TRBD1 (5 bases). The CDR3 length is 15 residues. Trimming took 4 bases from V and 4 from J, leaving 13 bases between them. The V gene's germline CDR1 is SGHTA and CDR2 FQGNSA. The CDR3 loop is CASSSQGPGTGELFF. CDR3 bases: TGTGCCAGCAGCTCTCAGGGCCCGGGCACCGGGGAGCTGTTTTTT.

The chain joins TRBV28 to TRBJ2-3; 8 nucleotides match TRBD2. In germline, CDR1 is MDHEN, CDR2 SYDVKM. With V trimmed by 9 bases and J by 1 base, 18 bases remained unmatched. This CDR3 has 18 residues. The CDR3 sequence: CASPPGLVWDGRTDTQYF. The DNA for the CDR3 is TGTGCCAGTCCCCCGGGACTAGTTTGGGACGGCCGCACAGATACGCAGTATTTT.

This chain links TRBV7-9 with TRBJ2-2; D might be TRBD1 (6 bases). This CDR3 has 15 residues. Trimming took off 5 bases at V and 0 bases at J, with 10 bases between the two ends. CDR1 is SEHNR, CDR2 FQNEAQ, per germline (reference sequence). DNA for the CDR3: TGTGCCAGCAGCCTCAGGGGTCCGAACACCGGGGAGCTGTTTTTT. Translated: CASSLRGPNTGELFF.

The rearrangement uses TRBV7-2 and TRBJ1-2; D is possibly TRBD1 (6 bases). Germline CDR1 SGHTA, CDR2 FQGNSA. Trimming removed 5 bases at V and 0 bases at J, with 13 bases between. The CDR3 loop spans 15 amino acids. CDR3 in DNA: TGTGCCAGCAGCCAAGGACAGCTTACTAACTATGGCTACACCTTC. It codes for CASSQGQLTNYGYTF.

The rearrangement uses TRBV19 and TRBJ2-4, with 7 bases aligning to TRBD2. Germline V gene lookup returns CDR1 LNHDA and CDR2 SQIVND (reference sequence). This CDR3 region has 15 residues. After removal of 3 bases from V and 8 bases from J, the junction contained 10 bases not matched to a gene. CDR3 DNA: TGTGCCAGTAGTATGGAACTAGCGAATAAGGACATTCAGTACTTC. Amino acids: CASSMELANKDIQYF.

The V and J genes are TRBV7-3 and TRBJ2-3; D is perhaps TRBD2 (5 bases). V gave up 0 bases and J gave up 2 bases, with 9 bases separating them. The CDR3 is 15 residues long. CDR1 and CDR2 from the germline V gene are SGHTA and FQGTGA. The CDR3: CASSLTSSLTDTQYF. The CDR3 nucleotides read TGTGCCAGCAGCTTAACGTCTAGCCTCACAGATACGCAGTATTTT.

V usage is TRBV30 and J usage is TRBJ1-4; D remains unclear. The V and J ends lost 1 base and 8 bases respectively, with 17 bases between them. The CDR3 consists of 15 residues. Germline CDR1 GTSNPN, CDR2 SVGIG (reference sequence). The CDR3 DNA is TGTGCCTGGAGTGATCTTCGGCGAGGTGGGGAAAAACTGTTTTTT. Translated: CAWSDLRRGGEKLFF.

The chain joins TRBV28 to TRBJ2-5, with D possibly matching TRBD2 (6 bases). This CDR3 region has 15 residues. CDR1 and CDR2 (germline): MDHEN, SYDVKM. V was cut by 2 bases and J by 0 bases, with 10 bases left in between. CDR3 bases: TGTGCCAGCAGTTTAGCGGGACCGTACCAAGAGACCCAGTACTTC. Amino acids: CASSLAGPYQETQYF.

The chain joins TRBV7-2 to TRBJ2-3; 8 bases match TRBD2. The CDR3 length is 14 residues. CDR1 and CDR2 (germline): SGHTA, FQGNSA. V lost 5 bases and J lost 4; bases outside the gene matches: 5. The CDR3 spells CASSRLATSDTQYF. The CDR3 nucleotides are TGTGCCAGCAGCAGACTAGCGACCTCAGATACGCAGTATTTT. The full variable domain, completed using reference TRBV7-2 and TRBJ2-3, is GAGVSQSPSNKVTEKGKDVELRCDPISGHTALYWYRQSLGQGLEFLIYFQGNSAPDKSGLPSDRFSAERTGGSVSTLTIQRTQQEDSAVYLCASSRLATSDTQYFGPGTRLTVL.

The CDR3 region has the DNA TGTGCCAGCAGTTTTCGACAGGGGGGTTACAATGAGCAGTTCTTC. It translates to CASSFRQGGYNEQFF. The chain links TRBV6-5 to TRBJ2-1, with TRBD1 matching 9 bases. Trimming took 4 bases from V and 4 from J; bases not matched to a gene: 5. Germline V CDR1 and CDR2: MNHEY, SVGAGI. The CDR3 loop spans 15 amino acids.

The CDR3 here is CAWYRGSGNTIYF. The CDR3 DNA sequence: TGTGCCTGGTATAGGGGATCTGGAAACACCATATATTTT. The gene calls are TRBV30 and TRBJ1-3, with a weak D call TRBD1 (5 bases). This CDR3 is built from 13 residues. Germline CDR1 and CDR2: GTSNPN and SVGIG (reference sequence). V was trimmed by 5 bases and J by 1 base, leaving 9 bases between them.

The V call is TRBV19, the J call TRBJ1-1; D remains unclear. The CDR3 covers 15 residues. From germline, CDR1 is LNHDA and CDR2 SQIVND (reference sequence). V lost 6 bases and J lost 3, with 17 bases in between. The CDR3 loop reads CASSRSSGRDTEAFF. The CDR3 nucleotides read TGTGCCAGTAGCCGCTCCAGTGGGCGGGACACTGAAGCTTTCTTT.

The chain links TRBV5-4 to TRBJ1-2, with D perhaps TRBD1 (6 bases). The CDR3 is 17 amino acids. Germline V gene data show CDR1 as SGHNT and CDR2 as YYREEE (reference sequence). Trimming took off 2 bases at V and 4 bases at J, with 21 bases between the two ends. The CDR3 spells CASSFSTGTILTYGYTF. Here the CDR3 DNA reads TGTGCCAGCAGCTTTTCAACCGGGACAATCTTAACCTATGGCTACACCTTC.

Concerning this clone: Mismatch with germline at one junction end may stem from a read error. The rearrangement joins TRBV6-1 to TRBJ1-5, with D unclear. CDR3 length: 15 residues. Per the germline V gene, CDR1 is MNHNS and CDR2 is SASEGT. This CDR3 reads CASSGETDSSQPQHF. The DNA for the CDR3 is TGTGCCAGCAGTGGAGAGACGGATAGCAGTCAGCCCCAGCATTTT.

Here the CDR3 reads CASRVAGTADTQYF. CDR3 DNA: TGTGCCAGCAGGGTAGCCGGAACGGCAGATACGCAGTATTTT. This chain uses TRBV2 with TRBJ2-3, with D unclear. Germline values: CDR1 SNHLY, CDR2 FYNNEI. This CDR3 has 14 residues. Trimming removed 6 bases at V and 4 bases at J, with 14 bases between. The whole variable domain, remainder taken from reference TRBV2 and TRBJ2-3, is EPEVTQTPSHQVTQMGQEVILRCVPISNHLYFYWYRQILGQKVEFLVSFYNNEISEKSEIFDDQFSVERPDGSNFTLKIRSTKLEDSAMYFCASRVAGTADTQYFGPGTRLTVL.

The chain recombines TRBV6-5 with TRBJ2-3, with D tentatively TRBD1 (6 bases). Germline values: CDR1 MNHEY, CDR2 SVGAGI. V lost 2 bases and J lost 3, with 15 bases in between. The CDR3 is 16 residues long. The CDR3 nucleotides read TGTGCCAGCAGTTACGGGGGCGCGATGGGGACAGATACGCAGTATTTT. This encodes CASSYGGAMGTDTQYF.

This CDR3 reads CASSPGTGVNEQFF. The CDR3 DNA reads as TGTGCCAGCTCACCAGGGACAGGGGTTAATGAGCAGTTCTTC. The chain joins TRBV18 to TRBJ2-1; 10 bases fit TRBD1. Germline-derived CDR1 and CDR2 are KGHSH and LQKENI. This CDR3 spans 14 amino acids. V was pared by 2 bases and J by 7 bases, with 2 bases of the junction left unmatched.

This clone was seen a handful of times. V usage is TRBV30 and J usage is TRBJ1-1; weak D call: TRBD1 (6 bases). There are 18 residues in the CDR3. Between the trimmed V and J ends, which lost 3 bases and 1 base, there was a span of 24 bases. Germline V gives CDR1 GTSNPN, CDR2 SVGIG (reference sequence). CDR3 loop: CAWRLSVGDIYQNTEAFF. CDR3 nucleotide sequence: TGTGCCTGGAGGCTCTCTGTCGGGGACATATACCAGAACACTGAAGCTTTCTTT.

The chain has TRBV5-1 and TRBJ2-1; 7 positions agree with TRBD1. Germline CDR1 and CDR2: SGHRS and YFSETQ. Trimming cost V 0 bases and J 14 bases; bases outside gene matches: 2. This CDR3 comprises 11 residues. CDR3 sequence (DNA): TGCGCCAGCAGCTTGGAGACAGGGAAGTTCTTC. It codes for CASSLETGKFF.

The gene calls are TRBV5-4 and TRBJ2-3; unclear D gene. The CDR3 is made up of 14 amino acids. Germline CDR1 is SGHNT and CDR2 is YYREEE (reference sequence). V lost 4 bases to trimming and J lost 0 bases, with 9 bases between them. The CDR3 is CASSPKESTDTQYF. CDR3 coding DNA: TGTGCCAGCAGCCCAAAGGAGAGCACAGATACGCAGTATTTT.

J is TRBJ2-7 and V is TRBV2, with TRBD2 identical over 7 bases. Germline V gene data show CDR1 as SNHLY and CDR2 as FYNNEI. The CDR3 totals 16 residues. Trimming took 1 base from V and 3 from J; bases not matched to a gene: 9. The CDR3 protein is CASSEVGRGDRYEQYF. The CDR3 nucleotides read TGTGCCAGCAGTGAAGTAGGTCGGGGGGACCGCTACGAGCAGTACTTC.